Listed here are 10 T cell receptor beta chains from one sample, sequenced in a study of CD8+ T cells in alopecia areata. Treatment given: oral pan-JAK inhibitor, 5-10 mg twice daily. Isolated RNA was reverse transcribed into cDNA used as the sequencing template. TCRdb's copy holds only in-frame clones and misses some; the assay was immunoSEQ multiplex PCR. Of about 120,000 clones detected, around 60% appear once; the ten largest clones hold around 6%. Here the sequenced sample was CD4+ T cells sorted from blood, taken at week 4, from a patient treated with tofacitinib. These TCRs come from a human donor with alopecia areata.

This chain uses TRBV5-1 with TRBJ2-3; TRBD1 aligns across 7 bases. Germline V gene data show CDR1 as SGHRS and CDR2 as YFSETQ. The CDR3 loop spans 14 amino acids. The V gene end was trimmed by 3 bases and the J gene end by 2 bases; junction bases not matched to a gene: 3. CDR3 residues: CASSSGQYTDTQYF. As DNA, the CDR3 is TGCGCCAGCAGCTCGGGACAGTACACAGATACGCAGTATTTT.

The chain recombines TRBV7-8 with TRBJ2-1; D is unclear. The germline V gene has CDR1 SGHVS and CDR2 FQNEAQ. The ends were cut back, 0 bases at V and 6 bases at J, with 9 bases in the middle. This CDR3 comprises 14 residues. As DNA, the CDR3 is TGTGCCAGCAGCTTAGCCGACCGATCCAATGAGCAGTTCTTC. It translates to CASSLADRSNEQFF. Using reference TRBV7-8 and TRBJ2-1 for the parts outside the CDR3, the full variable domain is GAGVSQSPRYKVAKRGQDVALRCDPISGHVSLFWYQQALGQGPEFLTYFQNEAQLDKSGLPSDRFFAERPEGSVSTLKIQRTQQEDSAVYLCASSLADRSNEQFFGPGTRLTVL.

This clone came up once. This chain joins TRBV7-8 and TRBJ2-6; D not resolved. Trimming removed 2 bases from V and 0 bases from J, with 5 bases in between. CDR3 size: 15 residues. CDR1 is SGHVS and CDR2 is FQNEAQ in the germline V gene. The CDR3 loop is CASSLISSGANVLTF. DNA of the CDR3: TGTGCCAGCAGCTTAATCAGCTCTGGGGCCAACGTCCTGACTTTC.

This clone was recorded once. The chain couples TRBV4-2 to TRBJ2-2; 7 bases line up with TRBD1. This CDR3 comprises 15 residues. Germline assignment: CDR1 LGHNA and CDR2 YNFKEQ. V dropped 5 bases and J dropped 3; count of bases not matched to a gene: 6. The CDR3 loop reads CASSEGARDTGELFF. The CDR3 bases are TGTGCCAGCAGCGAGGGGGCGCGGGACACCGGGGAGCTGTTTTTT.

This clone has a single count. The chain employs TRBV25-1 and TRBJ2-1; 9 bases are shared with TRBD1. The trim removed 6 bases at V and 8 bases at J, leaving 5 bases unmatched. The CDR3 totals 13 residues. CDR1 and CDR2 (germline): MGHDK, SYGVNS. The CDR3 nucleotides read TGTGCCAGCAGCCGGGACAGGGTCCATGAGCAGTTCTTC. Its translation is CASSRDRVHEQFF.

This chain uses TRBV30 with TRBJ1-5; D not resolved. The V end was cut by 0 bases, the J end by 4 bases, with 10 bases between. This CDR3 comprises 14 residues. CDR1 and CDR2 from the germline V gene are GTSNPN and SVGIG (reference sequence). CDR3 sequence: CAWSVMGQNQPQHF. The DNA for the CDR3 is TGTGCCTGGAGTGTTATGGGCCAGAATCAGCCCCAGCATTTT.

This chain connects TRBV6-6 to TRBJ2-3, with D possibly TRBD2 on 5 matching bases. From germline, CDR1 is MNHNY and CDR2 SVGAGI (reference sequence). The CDR3 has 14 residues. Trimming pared 6 bases from V and 2 bases from J, leaving 12 bases between. This CDR3 is CASRRVGNTDTQYF. CDR3 sequence (DNA): TGTGCCAGCAGGAGGGTGGGGAACACAGATACGCAGTATTTT.

The chain employs TRBV6-6 and TRBJ2-5, with 7 bases that match TRBD2. V dropped 6 bases and J dropped 5; count of bases not matched to a gene: 9. Germline V CDR1 and CDR2: MNHNY, SVGAGI (reference sequence). This CDR3 comprises 14 residues. The CDR3 nucleotides read TGTGCCAGCAGGGGGGTAAGGCGGGAGGAGACCCAGTACTTC. It yields the protein CASRGVRREETQYF.

The chain couples TRBV4-3 to TRBJ2-7; D might be TRBD1 (6 bases). Germline assignment: CDR1 LGHNA and CDR2 YSLEER. Trimming removed 1 base at V and 9 bases at J, with 19 bases between. This CDR3 region has 15 residues. CDR3 sequence (DNA): TGCGCCAGCAGCCAAGTCCGGGACACTTCTACGATGCAGTACTTC. Protein: CASSQVRDTSTMQYF.

In its sample, this clone was seen a few times. V and J are TRBV10-3 and TRBJ2-3; D not resolved. Trimming took off 9 bases at V and 6 bases at J, with 13 bases between the two ends. Germline V gene sequence: CDR1 ENHRY, CDR2 SYGVKD. The CDR3 consists of 12 residues. The CDR3 reads CAISTYTDTQYF. In DNA form, the CDR3 reads TGTGCCATTTCCACCTACACCGATACGCAGTATTTT.